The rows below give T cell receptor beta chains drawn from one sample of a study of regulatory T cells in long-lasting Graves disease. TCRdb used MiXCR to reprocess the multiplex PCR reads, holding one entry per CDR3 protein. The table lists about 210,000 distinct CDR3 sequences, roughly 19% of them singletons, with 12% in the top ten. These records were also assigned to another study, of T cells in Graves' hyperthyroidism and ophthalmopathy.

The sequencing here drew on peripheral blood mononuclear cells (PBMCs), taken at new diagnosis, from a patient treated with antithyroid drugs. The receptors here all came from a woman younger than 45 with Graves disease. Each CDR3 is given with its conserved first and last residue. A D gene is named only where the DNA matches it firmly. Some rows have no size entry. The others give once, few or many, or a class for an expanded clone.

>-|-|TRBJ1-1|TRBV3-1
CASSQSDGNTEAFF
TGTGCCAGCAGCCAATCCGACGGGAACACTGAAGCTTTCTTT
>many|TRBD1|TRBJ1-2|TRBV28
CASSLSGQGRYGYTF
TGTGCCAGCAGTTTATCCGGACAGGGACGCTATGGCTACACCTTC
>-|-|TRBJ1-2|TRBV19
CASSIDPNLHYGYTF
TGTGCCAGTAGTATAGATCCCAATCTCCACTATGGCTACACCTTC
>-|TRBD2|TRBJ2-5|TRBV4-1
CASTGRNQETQYF
TGCGCCAGCACCGGGAGGAATCAAGAGACCCAGTACTTC
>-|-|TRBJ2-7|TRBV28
CASSPYALGKGSYEQYF
TGTGCCAGCAGTCCTTATGCATTGGGGAAGGGCTCCTACGAGCAGTACTTC
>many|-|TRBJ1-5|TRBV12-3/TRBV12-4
CASSERRYNQPQHF
TGTGCCAGCAGTGAAAGGAGGTACAATCAGCCCCAGCATTTT
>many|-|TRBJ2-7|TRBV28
CASSPQSPSSYEQYF
TGTGCCAGCAGCCCACAGAGTCCGAGCTCCTACGAGCAGTACTTC
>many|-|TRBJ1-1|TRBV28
CASTKNILLARAFF
TGTGCCAGCACTAAGAACATCCTGCTGGCCCGGGCTTTCTTT
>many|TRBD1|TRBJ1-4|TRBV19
CASRTGEANEKLFF
TGTGCCAGCAGAACAGGGGAGGCTAATGAAAAACTGTTTTTT
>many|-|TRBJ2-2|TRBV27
CASKRSGNTGELFF
TGTGCCAGTAAAAGGAGCGGGAACACCGGGGAGCTGTTTTTT
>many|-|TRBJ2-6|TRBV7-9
CASSYDIPRTFSGANVLTF
TGTGCCAGCAGCTACGACATCCCCCGGACCTTTTCTGGGGCCAACGTCCTGACTTTC
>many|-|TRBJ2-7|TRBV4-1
CASSQEVRDYEQYF
TGCGCCAGCAGCCAAGAAGTACGGGACTACGAGCAGTACTTC
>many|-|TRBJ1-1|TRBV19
CASSSNRVEAFF
TGTGCCAGTAGTTCCAACAGGGTTGAAGCTTTCTTT
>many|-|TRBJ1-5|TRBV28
CASSLGPIGPQHF
TGTGCCAGCAGTTTAGGCCCTATTGGGCCCCAGCATTTT
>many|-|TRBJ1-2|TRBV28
CASSETGTYGYTF
TGTGCCAGCAGTGAAACCGGGACGTATGGCTACACCTTC
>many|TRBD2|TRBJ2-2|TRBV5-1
CASSRRGLAGPGELFF
TGCGCCAGCAGCCGGAGGGGACTAGCGGGACCCGGGGAGCTGTTTTTT
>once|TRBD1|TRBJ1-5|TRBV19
CASTINRGVSNQPQHF
TGTGCCAGTACGATCAACAGGGGGGTTAGCAATCAGCCCCAGCATTTT
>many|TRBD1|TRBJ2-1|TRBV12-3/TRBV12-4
CASSRDRGPDEQFF
TGTGCCAGCAGTCGGGACAGGGGGCCCGATGAGCAGTTCTTC
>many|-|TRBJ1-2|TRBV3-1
CASSQRDDGGYTF
TGTGCCAGCAGCCAGAGAGACGATGGGGGCTACACCTTC
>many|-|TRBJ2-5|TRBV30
CAHRRGAGETQYF
TGTGCCCACCGCAGGGGGGCTGGGGAGACCCAGTACTTC
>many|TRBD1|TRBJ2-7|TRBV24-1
CATSDPPGQGTADEQYF
TGTGCCACCAGTGACCCACCGGGACAGGGGACAGCGGACGAGCAGTACTTC
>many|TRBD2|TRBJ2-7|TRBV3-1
CASSRTSLSYEQYF
TGTGCCAGCAGCCGGACTAGCCTATCCTACGAGCAGTACTTC
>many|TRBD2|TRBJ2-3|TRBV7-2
CASSVGLAGAGDTQYF
TGTGCCAGCAGCGTTGGACTAGCGGGGGCCGGGGATACGCAGTATTTT
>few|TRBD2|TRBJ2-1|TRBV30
CAWSRRGGNEQFF
TGTGCCTGGAGTCGGCGGGGGGGCAATGAGCAGTTCTTC
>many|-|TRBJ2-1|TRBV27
CASSLGSSYNEQFF
TGTGCCAGCAGTTTAGGCAGTTCCTACAATGAGCAGTTCTTC
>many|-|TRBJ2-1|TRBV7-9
CASSFYREYYNEQFF
TGTGCCAGCAGCTTTTACCGGGAGTACTACAATGAGCAGTTCTTC
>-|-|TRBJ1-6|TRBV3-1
CASSHWEGNSPLHF
TGTGCCAGCAGCCATTGGGAGGGGAACTCACCCCTCCACTTT
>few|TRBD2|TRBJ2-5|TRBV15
CATSRVSGTETQYF
TGTGCCACCAGCAGAGTTAGCGGGACAGAGACCCAGTACTTC
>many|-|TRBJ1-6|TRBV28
CASSFPNSPLHF
TGTGCCAGCAGTTTCCCTAATTCACCCCTCCACTTT
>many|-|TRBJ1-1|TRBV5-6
CASSFGWARRNTEAFF
TGTGCCAGCAGCTTCGGGTGGGCTCGAAGGAACACTGAAGCTTTCTTT
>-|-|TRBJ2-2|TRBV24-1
CATSDLPLGNGGNTGELFF
TGTGCCACCAGTGATTTACCCCTGGGGAATGGTGGGAACACCGGGGAGCTGTTTTTT
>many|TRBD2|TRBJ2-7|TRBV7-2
CASSLAASGGLGQYF
TGTGCCAGCAGCTTAGCTGCTAGCGGGGGCTTAGGGCAGTACTTC
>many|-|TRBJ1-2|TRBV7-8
CASSPGARRGMNYGYTF
TGTGCCAGCAGCCCAGGGGCGAGGAGGGGCATGAACTATGGCTACACCTTC
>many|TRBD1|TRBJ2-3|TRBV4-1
CASSRPRDRVATDTQYF
TGCGCCAGCAGCCGACCTCGCGACAGGGTGGCCACAGATACGCAGTATTTT
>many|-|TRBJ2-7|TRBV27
CASSTGTTYEQYF
TGTGCCAGCAGTACAGGGACGACCTACGAGCAGTACTTC
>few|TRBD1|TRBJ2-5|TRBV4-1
CASSPGTGTEETQYF
TGCGCCAGCAGCCCAGGAACCGGGACAGAAGAGACCCAGTACTTC
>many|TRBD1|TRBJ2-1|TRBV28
CASSSLGTGVHEQFF
TGTGCCAGCAGTTCCCTCGGGACAGGGGTTCATGAGCAGTTCTTC
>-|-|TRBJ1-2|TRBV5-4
CASRPGSEEGYTF
TGTGCCAGCAGACCGGGATCAGAGGAAGGCTACACCTTC
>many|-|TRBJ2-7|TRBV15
CATSRGHRSGEQYF
TGTGCCACCAGCAGAGGGCACAGAAGCGGGGAGCAGTACTTC
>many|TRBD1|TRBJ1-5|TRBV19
CASSMRDSGFQPQHF
TGTGCCAGTAGTATGAGGGACAGCGGCTTTCAGCCCCAGCATTTT
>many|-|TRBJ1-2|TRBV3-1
CASSQWDGYTF
TGTGCCAGCAGCCAGTGGGACGGCTACACCTTC
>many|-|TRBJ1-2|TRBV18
CASSPAGPRRGYTF
TGTGCCAGCTCACCAGCCGGTCCCCGGAGAGGCTACACCTTC
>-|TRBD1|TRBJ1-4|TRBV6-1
CASRPGQGANEKLFF
TGTGCCAGCAGGCCCGGACAGGGGGCTAATGAAAAACTGTTTTTT
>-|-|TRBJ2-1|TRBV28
CASSAAIGQFF
TGTGCCAGCAGTGCGGCGATAGGGCAGTTCTTC
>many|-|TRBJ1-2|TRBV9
CASSREGYGYTF
TGTGCCAGCAGTCGTGAGGGCTATGGCTACACCTTC
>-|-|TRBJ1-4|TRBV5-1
CASSFGRGREKLFF
TGCGCCAGCAGCTTCGGCAGGGGTCGGGAAAAACTGTTTTTT
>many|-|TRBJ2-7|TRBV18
CASSPVVNDEQYF
TGTGCCAGCTCACCGGTAGTCAACGACGAGCAGTACTTC
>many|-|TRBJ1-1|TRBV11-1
CASSLGGLEAFF
TGTGCCAGCAGCTTGGGGGGCCTTGAAGCTTTCTTT
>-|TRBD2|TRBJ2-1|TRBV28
CASRGLVDEQFF
TGTGCCAGCAGGGGACTAGTGGATGAGCAGTTCTTC
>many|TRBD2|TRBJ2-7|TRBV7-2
CASSLDSGDTYEQYF
TGTGCCAGCAGCTTGGATAGCGGGGATACCTACGAGCAGTACTTC
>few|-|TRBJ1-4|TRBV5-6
CASSKSSNEKLFF
TGTGCCAGCAGCAAGTCCTCTAATGAAAAACTGTTTTTT
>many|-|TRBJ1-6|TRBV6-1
CASSTNQPSSYNSPLHF
TGTGCCAGCAGCACGAATCAACCGAGCTCCTATAATTCACCCCTCCACTTT
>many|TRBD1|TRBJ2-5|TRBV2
CASRGQGETQYF
TGTGCCAGCAGGGGACAGGGGGAGACCCAGTACTTC
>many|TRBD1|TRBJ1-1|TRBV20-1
CSARPLDRALPRGTEAFF
TGCAGTGCTAGGCCCCTAGACAGGGCACTACCTAGGGGGACTGAAGCTTTCTTT
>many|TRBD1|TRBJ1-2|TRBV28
CASSPGQKSNYGYTF
TGTGCCAGCAGCCCGGGACAGAAGAGTAACTATGGCTACACCTTC
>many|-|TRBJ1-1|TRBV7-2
CASSLGKGIGYPEAFF
TGTGCCAGCAGCTTAGGCAAGGGGATCGGTTACCCTGAAGCTTTCTTT
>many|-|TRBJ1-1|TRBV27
CASSLSGGEAFF
TGTGCCAGCAGTTTATCTGGAGGTGAAGCTTTCTTT
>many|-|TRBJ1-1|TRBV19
CASSIGRRYTEAFF
TGTGCCAGTAGTATAGGACGGCGCTACACTGAAGCTTTCTTT
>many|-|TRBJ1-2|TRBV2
CASNYRSSNYGYTF
TGTGCCAGCAACTACAGAAGCTCGAACTATGGCTACACCTTC
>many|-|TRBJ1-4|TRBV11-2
CASSHLFGGATNEKLFF
TGTGCCAGCAGCCATCTATTCGGGGGGGCAACTAATGAAAAACTGTTTTTT